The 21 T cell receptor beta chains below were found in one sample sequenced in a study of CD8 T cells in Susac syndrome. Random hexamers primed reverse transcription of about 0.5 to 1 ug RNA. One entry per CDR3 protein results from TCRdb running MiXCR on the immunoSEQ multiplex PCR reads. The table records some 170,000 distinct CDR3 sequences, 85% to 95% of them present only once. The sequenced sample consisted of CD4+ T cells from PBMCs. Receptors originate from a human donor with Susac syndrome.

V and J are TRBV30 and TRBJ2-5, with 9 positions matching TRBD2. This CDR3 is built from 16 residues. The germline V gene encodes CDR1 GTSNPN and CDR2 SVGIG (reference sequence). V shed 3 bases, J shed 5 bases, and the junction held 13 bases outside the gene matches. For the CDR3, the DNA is TGTGCCTGGAGGACCAGGAATAGCGGGGGATACGAGACCCAGTACTTC. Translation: CAWRTRNSGGYETQYF.

CDR3 DNA sequence: TGTGCCAGCAGCCCCGCCTACAGGTCTTCTGGAAACACCATATATTTT. It yields the protein CASSPAYRSSGNTIYF. This chain links TRBV13 with TRBJ1-3, with D perhaps matching TRBD1 (5 bases). V lost 5 bases, J lost 1 base, and 15 bases lay in between. The CDR3 spans 16 residues. Germline loops: CDR1 PRHDT, CDR2 FYEKMQ (reference sequence). Full variable domain (missing parts from reference TRBV13 and TRBJ1-3): AAGVIQSPRHLIKEKRETATLKCYPIPRHDTVYWYQQGPGQDPQFLISFYEKMQSDKGSIPDRFSAQQFSDYHSELNMSSLELGDSALYFCASSPAYRSSGNTIYFGEGSWLTVV.

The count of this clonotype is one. CDR3 nucleotides: TGTGCCAGCAGCTTAAATAGGGGCGAGGAGCAGTACTTC. Its protein is CASSLNRGEEQYF. The rearrangement uses TRBV7-3 and TRBJ2-7, with a possible D match to TRBD1 (5 bases). CDR1 and CDR2 (germline): SGHTA, FQGTGA. The CDR3 loop spans 13 amino acids. The V end was cut by 1 base, the J end by 7 bases, with 11 bases between.

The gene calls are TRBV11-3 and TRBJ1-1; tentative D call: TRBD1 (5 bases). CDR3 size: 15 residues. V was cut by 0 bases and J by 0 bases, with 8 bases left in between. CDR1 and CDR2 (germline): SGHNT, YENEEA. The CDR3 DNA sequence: TGTGCCAGCAGCTTAGAGGGACGGCTGAACACTGAAGCTTTCTTT. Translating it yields CASSLEGRLNTEAFF.

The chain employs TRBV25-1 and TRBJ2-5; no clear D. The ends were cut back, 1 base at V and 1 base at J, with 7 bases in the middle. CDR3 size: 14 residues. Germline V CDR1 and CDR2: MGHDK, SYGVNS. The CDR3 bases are TGTGCCAGCAGTGAATTTGGCAGCCAAGAGACCCAGTACTTC. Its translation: CASSEFGSQETQYF. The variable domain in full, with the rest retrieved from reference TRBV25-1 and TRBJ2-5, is EADIYQTPRYLVIGTGKKITLECSQTMGHDKMYWYQQDPGMELHLIHYSYGVNSTEKGDLSSESTVSRIRTEHFPLTLESARPSHTSQYLCASSEFGSQETQYFGPGTRLLVL.

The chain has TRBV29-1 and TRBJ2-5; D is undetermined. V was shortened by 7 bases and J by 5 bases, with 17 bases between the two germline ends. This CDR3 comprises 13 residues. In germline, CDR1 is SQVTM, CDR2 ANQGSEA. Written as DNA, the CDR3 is TGCAGCGGCGTGTGGGCGATGGGGGAGACCCAGTACTTC. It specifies CSGVWAMGETQYF.

CDR3 region: CSARDPGTSSYEQYF. CDR3 in DNA: TGCAGTGCTAGAGATCCTGGGACTAGCTCCTACGAGCAGTACTTC. The V call is TRBV20-1, the J call TRBJ2-7, with 8 bases fitting TRBD2. This CDR3 region has 15 residues. Looked up from germline, CDR1 is DFQATT and CDR2 is SNEGSKA (reference sequence). V lost 0 bases, J lost 0 bases, and 4 bases stayed unmatched.

CDR3 nucleotides: TGTGCCAGCAGTTACTTCCCATCCACTGAAGCTTTCTTT. Translating gives CASSYFPSTEAFF. The chain couples TRBV6-6 to TRBJ1-1; the D is unclear. Germline V gene data show CDR1 as MNHNY and CDR2 as SVGAGI (reference sequence). The CDR3 spans 13 residues. V shed 1 base and J shed 4 bases, with 7 bases lying between them.

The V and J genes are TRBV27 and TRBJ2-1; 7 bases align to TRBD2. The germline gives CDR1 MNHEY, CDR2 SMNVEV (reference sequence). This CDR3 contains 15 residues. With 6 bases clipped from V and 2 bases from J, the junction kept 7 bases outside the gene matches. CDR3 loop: CASSPLASTYNEQFF. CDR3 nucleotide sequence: TGTGCCAGCAGCCCACTAGCGAGCACCTACAATGAGCAGTTCTTC.

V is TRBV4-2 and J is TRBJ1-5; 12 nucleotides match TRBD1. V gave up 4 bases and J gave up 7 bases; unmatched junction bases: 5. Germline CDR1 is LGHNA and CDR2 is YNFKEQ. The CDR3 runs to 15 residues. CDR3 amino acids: CASSPGQGARQPQHF. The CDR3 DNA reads TGTGCCAGCAGCCCGGGACAGGGGGCTCGGCAGCCCCAGCATTTT.

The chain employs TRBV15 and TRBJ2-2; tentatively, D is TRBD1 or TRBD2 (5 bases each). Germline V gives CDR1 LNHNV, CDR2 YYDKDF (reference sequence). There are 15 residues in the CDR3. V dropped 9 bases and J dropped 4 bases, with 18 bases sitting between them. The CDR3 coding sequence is TGTGCCACGCACGATCCGGGGCGCAGCACCGGGGAGCTGTTTTTT. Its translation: CATHDPGRSTGELFF.

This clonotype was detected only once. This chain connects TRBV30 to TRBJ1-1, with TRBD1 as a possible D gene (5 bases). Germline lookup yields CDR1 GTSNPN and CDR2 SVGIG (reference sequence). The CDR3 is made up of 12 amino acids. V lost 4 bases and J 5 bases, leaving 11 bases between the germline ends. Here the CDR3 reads CAWTSWGTEAFF. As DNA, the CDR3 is TGTGCCTGGACAAGTTGGGGGACTGAAGCTTTCTTT.

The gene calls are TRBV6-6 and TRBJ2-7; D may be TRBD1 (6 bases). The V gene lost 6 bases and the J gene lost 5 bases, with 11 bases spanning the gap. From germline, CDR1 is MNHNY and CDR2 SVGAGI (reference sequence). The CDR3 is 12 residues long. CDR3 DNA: TGTGCCAGCAGACAGGGAGCTGACGAGCAGTACTTC. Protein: CASRQGADEQYF.

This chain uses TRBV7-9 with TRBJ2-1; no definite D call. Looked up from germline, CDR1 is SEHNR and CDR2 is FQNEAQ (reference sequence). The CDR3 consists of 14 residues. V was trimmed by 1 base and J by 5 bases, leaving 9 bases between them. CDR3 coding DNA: TGTGCCAGCAGCTTAGTCGGGCACGACAATGAGCAGTTCTTC. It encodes CASSLVGHDNEQFF. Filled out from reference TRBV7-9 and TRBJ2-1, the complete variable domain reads DTGVSQNPRHKITKRGQNVTFRCDPISEHNRLYWYRQTLGQGPEFLTYFQNEAQLEKSRLLSDRFSAERPKGSFSTLEIQRTEQGDSAMYLCASSLVGHDNEQFFGPGTRLTVL.

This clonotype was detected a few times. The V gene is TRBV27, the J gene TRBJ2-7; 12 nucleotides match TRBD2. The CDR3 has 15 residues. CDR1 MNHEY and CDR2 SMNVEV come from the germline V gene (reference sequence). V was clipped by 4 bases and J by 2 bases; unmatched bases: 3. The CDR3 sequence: CASSSGLAGTYEQYF. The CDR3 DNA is TGTGCCAGCAGTTCCGGACTAGCGGGGACCTACGAGCAGTACTTC.

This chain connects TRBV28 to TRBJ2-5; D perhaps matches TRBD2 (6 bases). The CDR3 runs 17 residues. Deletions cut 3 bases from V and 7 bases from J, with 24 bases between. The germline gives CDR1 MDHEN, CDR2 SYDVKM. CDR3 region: CASSLGGSSYFGGTQYF. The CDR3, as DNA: TGTGCCAGCAGTTTGGGTGGCAGTAGTTATTTCGGGGGGACCCAGTACTTC.

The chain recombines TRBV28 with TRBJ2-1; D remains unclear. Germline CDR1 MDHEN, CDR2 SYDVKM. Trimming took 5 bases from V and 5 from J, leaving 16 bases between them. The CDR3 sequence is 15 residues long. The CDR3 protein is CASSGPLYMDNEQFF. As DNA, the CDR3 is TGTGCCAGCAGTGGCCCCCTCTACATGGACAATGAGCAGTTCTTC.

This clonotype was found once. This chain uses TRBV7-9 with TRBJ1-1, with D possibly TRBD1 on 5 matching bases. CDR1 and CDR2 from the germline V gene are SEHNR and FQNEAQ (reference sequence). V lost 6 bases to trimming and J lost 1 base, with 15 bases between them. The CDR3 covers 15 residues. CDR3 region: CASRLRGGTNTEAFF. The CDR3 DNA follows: TGTGCCAGCAGACTCCGCGGGGGGACGAACACTGAAGCTTTCTTT. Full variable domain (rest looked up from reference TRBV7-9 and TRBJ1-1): DTGVSQNPRHKITKRGQNVTFRCDPISEHNRLYWYRQTLGQGPEFLTYFQNEAQLEKSRLLSDRFSAERPKGSFSTLEIQRTEQGDSAMYLCASRLRGGTNTEAFFGQGTRLTVV.

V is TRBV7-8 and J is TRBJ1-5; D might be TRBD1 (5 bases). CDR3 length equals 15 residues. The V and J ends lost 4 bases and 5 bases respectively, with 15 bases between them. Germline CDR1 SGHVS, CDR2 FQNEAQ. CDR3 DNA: TGTGCCAGCAGCTCTGTGGACAAGCCTTATCAGCCCCAGCATTTT. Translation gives CASSSVDKPYQPQHF.

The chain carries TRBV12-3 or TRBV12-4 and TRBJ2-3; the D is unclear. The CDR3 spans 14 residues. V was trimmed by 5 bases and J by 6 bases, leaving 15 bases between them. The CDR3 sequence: CASSTGTRRDTQYF. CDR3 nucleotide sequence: TGTGCCAGCAGTACCGGCACGCGTCGGGATACGCAGTATTTT.

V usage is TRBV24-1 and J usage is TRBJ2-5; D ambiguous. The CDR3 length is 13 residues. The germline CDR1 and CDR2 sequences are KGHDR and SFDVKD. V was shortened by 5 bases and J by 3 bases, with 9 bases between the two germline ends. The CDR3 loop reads CATSASPEETQYF. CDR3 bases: TGTGCCACCAGTGCTTCGCCAGAAGAGACCCAGTACTTC.